This TCR beta chain stems from a study of shared clonotypes between healthy human individuals. Investigators spread the genomic DNA of each subset evenly over several immunoSEQ plates. Sequencing on ten immunoSEQ deep assay plates was performed for unsorted PBMC DNA. TCRdb's table, derived via immunoSEQ multiplex PCR, lists solely in-frame clones and lacks some. The data contain a few hundred thousand clones, roughly 79% of them seen just once; the ten biggest clones take up approximately 12%. Study-wide results and limits: It was the few donors that limited the genetic and exposure-history diversity represented.

Remarks on this clone: The target antigen is unknown.

V was shortened by 8 bases and J by 3 bases, with 14 bases between the two germline ends. CDR1 SNHLY and CDR2 FYNNEI come from the germline V gene. The CDR3 sequence is 13 residues long. The sample was PBMCs. This receptor was obtained from a woman aged 35 to 49 in good health. Some clones in this sample may be carry-over from other donors' samples. The V and J genes are TRBV2 and TRBJ2-7; tentative D call: TRBD1 (5 bases). The CDR3 DNA reads TGTGCCAGCGCAAAGGGGTCCATCTACGAGCAGTACTTC. Translation: CASAKGSIYEQYF.